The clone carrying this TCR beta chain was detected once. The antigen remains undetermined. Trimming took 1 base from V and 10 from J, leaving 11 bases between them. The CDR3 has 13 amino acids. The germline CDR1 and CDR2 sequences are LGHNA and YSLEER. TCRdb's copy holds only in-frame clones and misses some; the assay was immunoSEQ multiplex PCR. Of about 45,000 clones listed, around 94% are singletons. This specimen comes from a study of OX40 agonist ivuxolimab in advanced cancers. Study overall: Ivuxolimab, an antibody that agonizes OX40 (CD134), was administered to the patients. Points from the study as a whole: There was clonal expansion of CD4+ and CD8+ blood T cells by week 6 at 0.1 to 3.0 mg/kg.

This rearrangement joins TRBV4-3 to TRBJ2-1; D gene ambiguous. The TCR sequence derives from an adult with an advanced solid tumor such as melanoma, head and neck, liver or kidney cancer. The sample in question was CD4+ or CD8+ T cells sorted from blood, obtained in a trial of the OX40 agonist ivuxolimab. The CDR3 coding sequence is TGCGCCAGCAGCCAAGGTCTCCCCGGGGAGCAGTTCTTC. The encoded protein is CASSQGLPGEQFF.